The 6 T cell receptor beta chains reported below all come from one sample, sequenced in a study of cytomegalovirus exposure and HLA in healthy donors. Amplification used 60 Vbeta primers and 13 Jbeta primers. Clones were sequenced by immunoSEQ multiplex PCR, and TCRdb holds only the in-frame ones, with some missing. The repertoire includes 100,000 to 150,000 clones, 74% of them detected once, and 4.2% sits in the top ten. Sequencing was done on a sample of PBMCs. Every receptor here comes from a woman in her fifties or sixties in good health and CMV-seropositive.

This chain links TRBV5-1 with TRBJ1-5; a possible D gene is TRBD1 (5 bases). The CDR3 length is 16 residues. From germline, CDR1 is SGHRS and CDR2 YFSETQ. The V and J ends lost 2 bases and 5 bases respectively, with 17 bases between them. For the CDR3, the DNA is TGCGCCAGCAGCTTAGGTCCTATCGGGACTTATCAGCCCCAGCATTTT. Amino acid sequence: CASSLGPIGTYQPQHF.

This clone was counted only a few times. The chain links TRBV6-1 to TRBJ2-7; D might be TRBD1 (6 bases). Germline V lookup: CDR1 MNHNS, CDR2 SASEGT. This CDR3 has 14 amino acids. With 1 base removed from V and 3 bases from J, the gap between germline ends came to 10 bases. The CDR3 DNA is TGTGCCAGCAGTGAAGGGGACACCTTCTACGAGCAGTACTTC. Translation gives CASSEGDTFYEQYF.

This clone was observed at least ten times. V is TRBV28 and J is TRBJ1-4; D is undetermined. V lost 5 bases and J 3 bases, leaving 10 bases between the germline ends. This CDR3 has 14 residues. Per germline, CDR1 MDHEN and CDR2 SYDVKM. Here the CDR3 reads CASSIPEANEKLFF. CDR3 DNA: TGTGCCAGCAGTATACCCGAGGCTAATGAAAAACTGTTTTTT. Combining the CDR3 with reference TRBV28 and TRBJ1-4 gives the whole variable domain DVKVTQSSRYLVKRTGEKVFLECVQDMDHENMFWYRQDPGLGLRLIYFSYDVKMKEKGDIPEGYSVSREKKERFSLILESASTNQTSMYLCASSIPEANEKLFFGSGTQLSVL.

V and J are TRBV19 and TRBJ2-3; D is perhaps TRBD2 (6 bases). The CDR3 spans 14 residues. Germline V gives CDR1 LNHDA, CDR2 SQIVND (reference sequence). Deletions cut 8 bases from V and 5 bases from J, with 17 bases between. The CDR3 region has the DNA TGTGCCAGTCGGGTTGGCGGGGCTAAAGATACGCAGTATTTT. This codes for CASRVGGAKDTQYF.

V is TRBV11-3 and J is TRBJ1-1, with D possibly TRBD1 on 6 matching bases. V was cut by 3 bases and J by 6 bases, with 11 bases left in between. Per the germline V gene, CDR1 is SGHNT and CDR2 is YENEEA. CDR3 length: 13 amino acids. DNA for the CDR3: TGTGCCAGCAGCTTGAACAGGGCGGCTGAAGCTTTCTTT. Translated: CASSLNRAAEAFF.

This clone has just one count. This chain connects TRBV18 to TRBJ2-7; TRBD1 matches at 8 bases. CDR1 is KGHSH, CDR2 LQKENI, per germline. The trim removed 0 bases at V and 6 bases at J, leaving 7 bases unmatched. The CDR3 spans 15 residues. The CDR3, as DNA: TGTGCCAGCTCACCACCCTGGACAGGGTTCTCCGAGCAGTACTTC. It yields the protein CASSPPWTGFSEQYF.